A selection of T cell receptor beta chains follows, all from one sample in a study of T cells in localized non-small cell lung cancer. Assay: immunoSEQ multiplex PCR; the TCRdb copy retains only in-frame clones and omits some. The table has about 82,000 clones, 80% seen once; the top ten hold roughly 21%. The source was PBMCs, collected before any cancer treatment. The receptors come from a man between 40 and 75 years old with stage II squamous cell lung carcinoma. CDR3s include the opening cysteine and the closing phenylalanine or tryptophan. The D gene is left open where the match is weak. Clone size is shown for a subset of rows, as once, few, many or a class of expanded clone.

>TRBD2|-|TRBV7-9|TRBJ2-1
TGTGCCAGCAGCTTAATGCTAGCGGGAGATATCAGCAATGAGCAGTTCTTC
CASSLMLAGDISNEQFF
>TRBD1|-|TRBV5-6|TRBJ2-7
TGTGCCAGCAGCACCGGGACAGGAGTGGGACCGCAGTACTTC
CASSTGTGVGPQYF
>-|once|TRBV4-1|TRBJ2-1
TGCGCCAGCAGCAAGGGGGGCGGCGGAAACAATGAGCAGTTCTTC
CASSKGGGGNNEQFF
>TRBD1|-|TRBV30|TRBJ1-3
TGTGCCTGCAGACAGGGGATGGGAAACACCATATATTTT
CACRQGMGNTIYF
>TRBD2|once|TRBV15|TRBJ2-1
TGTGCCACCAGGATCTCCCTAAGAGGGACTAGCGGGAGCTGGGGAGGCAATGAGCAGTTCTTC
CATRISLRGTSGSWGGNEQFF
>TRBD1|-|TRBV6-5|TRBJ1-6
TGTGCCAGCCGAAGGGAGGGGACAGGAAATTCACCCCTCCACTTT
CASRREGTGNSPLHF
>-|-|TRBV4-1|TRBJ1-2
TGCGCCAGCAGCCAAGCAGACTTCTATGGCTACACCTTC
CASSQADFYGYTF
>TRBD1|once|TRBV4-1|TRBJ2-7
TGCGCCAGCAGCCAAGGACCAGGGACAGCGGAGCAGTACTTC
CASSQGPGTAEQYF
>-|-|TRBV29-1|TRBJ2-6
TGCAGCGTTTCAATCTCGGGCGCGAGCTCTGGGGCCAACGTCCTGACTTTC
CSVSISGASSGANVLTF
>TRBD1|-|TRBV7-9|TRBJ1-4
TGTGCCAGCAGGCAAGGACAGGGGGCAAATGAAAAACTGTTTTTT
CASRQGQGANEKLFF
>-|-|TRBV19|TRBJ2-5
TGTGCCAGTAGTCCGGGGGTTGTTCTCCAAGAGACCCAGTACTTC
CASSPGVVLQETQYF
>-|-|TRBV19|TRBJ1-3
TGTGCCAGTAGTCCCGGGACACGGGGAAACACCATATATTTT
CASSPGTRGNTIYF
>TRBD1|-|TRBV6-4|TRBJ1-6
TGTGCCAGCAGCGGGGACAGGAGTTCACCCCTCCACTTT
CASSGDRSSPLHF
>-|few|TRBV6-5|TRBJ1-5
TGTGCCAGCAGTAGACAACAGGGTCAGCCCCAGCATTTT
CASSRQQGQPQHF
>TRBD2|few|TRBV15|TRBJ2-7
TGTGCCACCAGCAGAGATGATAGCGGGACCTACGAGCAGTACTTC
CATSRDDSGTYEQYF
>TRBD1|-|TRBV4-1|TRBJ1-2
TGCGCCAGCAGCCCTGGGACAGCTCGCACACCGGGCTATGGCTACACCTTC
CASSPGTARTPGYGYTF
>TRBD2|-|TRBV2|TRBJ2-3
TGTGCCAGCAGTGAAGCGCGGACTAGCGGGGTGCGAAATACGCAGTATTTT
CASSEARTSGVRNTQYF
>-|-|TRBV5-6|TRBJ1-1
TGTGCCAGCAGCTTGAGGGCCAATGGGAACACTGAAGCTTTCTTT
CASSLRANGNTEAFF
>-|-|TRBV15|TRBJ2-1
TGTGCCACCAGCGCCCGCCACAATGAGCAGTTCTTC
CATSARHNEQFF
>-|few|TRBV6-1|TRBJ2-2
TGTGCCAGCATCCTCGGGACGGATCCCACCGGGGAGCTGTTTTTT
CASILGTDPTGELFF
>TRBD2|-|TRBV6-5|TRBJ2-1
TGTGCCAGCAGCTCGCTAGCGGGATCCTACAATGAGCAGTTCTTC
CASSSLAGSYNEQFF
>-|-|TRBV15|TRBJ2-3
TGTGCCACCAGCAGAGATACCACCGGTGGTACAGATACGCAGTATTTT
CATSRDTTGGTDTQYF
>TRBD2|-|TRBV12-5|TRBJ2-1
TGTGCTAGTGGAAACGGACTAGCGGGAGGTCGCGGTGAGCAGTTCTTC
CASGNGLAGGRGEQFF
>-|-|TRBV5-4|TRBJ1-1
TGTGCCAGCAGCTCAGGACAGGAAGCTTTCTTT
CASSSGQEAFF
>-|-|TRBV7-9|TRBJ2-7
TGTGCCAGCAGCGCGGAGCGCTACGAGCAGTACTTC
CASSAERYEQYF
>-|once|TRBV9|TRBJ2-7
TGTGCCAGCAGCGAAGGAGCGACAGGACTGAACGAGCAGTACTTC
CASSEGATGLNEQYF
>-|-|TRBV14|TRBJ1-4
TGTGCCAGCAGCCAAGGAGGAGTTGTTAATGAAAAACTGTTTTTT
CASSQGGVVNEKLFF
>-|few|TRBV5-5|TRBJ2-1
TGTGCCAGCGCCTCAGGGGCTGGGGTCAATGAGCAGTTCTTC
CASASGAGVNEQFF
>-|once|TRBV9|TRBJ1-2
TGTGCCAGCAGCGTAGCATCGGGGGCCAGTAATGGCTACACCTTC
CASSVASGASNGYTF
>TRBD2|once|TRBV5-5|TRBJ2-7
TGTGCCAGCAGCTGGACTAGCGGTCCCTACGAGCAGTACTTC
CASSWTSGPYEQYF
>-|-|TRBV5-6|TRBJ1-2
TGTGCCAGCAGCTTAGGTGTGCGGGGAAACGGAGGTGGCTACACCTTC
CASSLGVRGNGGGYTF
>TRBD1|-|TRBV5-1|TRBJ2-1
TGCGCCAGCAGCCCGACAGGGGACAATGAGCAGTTCTTC
CASSPTGDNEQFF
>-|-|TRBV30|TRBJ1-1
TGTGCCTGGGGGAAAATAAGGTACACTGAAGCTTTCTTT
CAWGKIRYTEAFF
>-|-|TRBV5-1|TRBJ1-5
TGCGCCAGCAGCTTGGCCTGGGGGGCTGATCAGCCCCAGCATTTT
CASSLAWGADQPQHF
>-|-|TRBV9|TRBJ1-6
TGTGCCGAGGAGTATCGCTATAATTCACCCCTCCACTTT
CAEEYRYNSPLHF
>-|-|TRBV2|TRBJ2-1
TGTGCCAGCAGTTCCCAGGGGAATGAGCAGTTCTTC
CASSSQGNEQFF